This T cell receptor beta chain was recorded in a study of T cell responses to AZD1222 COVID-19 vaccine. As concerns this clone: Its target is unknown.

Study-wide results and limits: Among spike-specific TCRs, nearly half reportedly target unmutated variant regions.

Repertoires were generated with immunoSEQ multiplex PCR, while TCRdb's copy carries only in-frame clones and drops some. Of about 120,000 clones listed, roughly 88% were seen once; the top ten hold less than 6.5%. The source was peripheral blood, collected on day 0 of AZD1222 vaccination. This sequence originates from an adult in good health.

CDR3 nucleotide sequence: TGCGCCAGCAGCTTGATCCTGGGCACAGATACGCAGTATTTT. It translates to CASSLILGTDTQYF. The chain is built from TRBV5-1 and TRBJ2-3; D remains unclear. Between the trimmed V and J ends, which lost 1 base and 1 base, there was a span of 7 bases. Germline-derived CDR1 and CDR2 are SGHRS and YFSETQ. This CDR3 spans 14 amino acids.